This TCR beta chain was recorded in a study of CD8 T cells in ankylosing spondylitis. This CDR3 is 15 amino acids long. Germline CDR1 reads SGHRS; CDR2 reads YFSETQ. Deletions cut 4 bases from V and 5 bases from J, with 18 bases between. Findings of the study overall: Ankylosing spondylitis blood appeared to be characterized by a TCR beta motif of under 10 highly homologous variants.

TCRdb reanalysed the 5' RACE reads using MiXCR and keeps one entry per CDR3 protein. The sample lists around 390,000 distinct CDR3 sequences; around 24% were seen once. About this clonotype: Antigen unknown.

The rearrangement joins TRBV5-1 to TRBJ2-5, with D tentatively TRBD1 or TRBD2 (5 bases each). This receptor was obtained from a male donor with ankylosing spondylitis. The sequenced sample was blood, either unsorted or a sorted T cell fraction (not recorded which). The chain's CDR3 is CASSSRDQGSETQYF. The CDR3 DNA reads as TGCGCCAGCAGCAGCCGGGACCAGGGATCGGAGACCCAGTACTTC. The entire variable domain, with the rest obtained from reference TRBV5-1 and TRBJ2-5, is as follows: KAGVTQTPRYLIKTRGQQVTLSCSPISGHRSVSWYQQTPGQGLQFLFEYFSETQRNKGNFPGRFSGRQFSNSRSEMNVSTLELGDSALYLCASSSRDQGSETQYFGPGTRLLVL.